Listed below are T cell receptor beta chains from one sample, sequenced in a study of T-cell reconstitution after alpha-beta-depleted transplantation in children. TCRdb recomputed calls from the PCR reads with MiXCR, one row per CDR3 protein. The table lists about 610,000 distinct CDR3 sequences, over 20% of them singletons. The sample consisted of PBMCs, taken before TCRalphabeta/CD19-depleted stem cell transplant. The receptor set was obtained from a boy under three years old with Wiskott-Aldrich syndrome, due to receive a stem cell transplant. The CDR3 runs from the conserved cysteine through the conserved F or W. The D gene is left open where the match is weak. Only some rows state a clone size, as once, few, many or a class for expanded clones.

v_gene	j_gene	abundance	d_gene	CDR3nt	CDR3aa
TRBV29-1	TRBJ2-6	-	-	TGCAGCGTTGAAGATCTGGGGCCAGGGGACGTCCTGACTTTC	CSVEDLGPGDVLTF
TRBV5-1	TRBJ2-3	-	-	TGCGCCAGCAGCCCAGGACCCGTCGAGTGGGATACGCAGTATTTT	CASSPGPVEWDTQYF
TRBV19	TRBJ2-1	-	TRBD2	TGTGCCAGTAGTCCCACTAGCGGGGGAGGGACCAATGAGCAGTTCTTC	CASSPTSGGGTNEQFF
TRBV6-4	TRBJ1-3	-	-	TGTGCCAGCAGTGATTCGGGCAGGGGAGCCTCCTCTGGAAACACCATATATTTT	CASSDSGRGASSGNTIYF
TRBV18	TRBJ1-3	-	-	TGTGCCAGCTCACCACTGCCTGCGGGGTCCGGAAACACCATATATTTT	CASSPLPAGSGNTIYF
TRBV20-1	TRBJ2-1	few	TRBD1	TGCAGTGCTAGAGCTGGGCAGGGGGAGTACAATGAGCAGTTCTTC	CSARAGQGEYNEQFF
TRBV5-4	TRBJ2-1	few	TRBD2	TGTGCCAGCAGCTTGGAGGAGCGGGAGAGTGAGCAGTTCTTC	CASSLEERESEQFF
TRBV20-1	TRBJ2-1	few	-	TGCAGTGCTAGGGCCGCTTCCTCCTACAATGAGCAGTTCTTC	CSARAASSYNEQFF
TRBV12-3/TRBV12-4	TRBJ2-1	few	-	TGTGCCAGCAGTTTAAGTGGTGGGAGCCATGAGCAGTTCTTC	CASSLSGGSHEQFF
TRBV20-1	TRBJ2-7	few	TRBD1	TGCAGTGCATCCGGGACAGGGACTTCCTACGAGCAGTACTTC	CSASGTGTSYEQYF
TRBV6-1	TRBJ2-4	few	-	TGTGCCAGCAGTGTACAGTTAGCCAAAAACATTCAGTACTTC	CASSVQLAKNIQYF
TRBV29-1	TRBJ2-1	few	TRBD1	TGCAGCGTTGAAGCCGACAGGGGTTCAGTCGATGAGCAGTTCTTC	CSVEADRGSVDEQFF
TRBV5-1	TRBJ2-7	few	-	TGCGCCAGCAGCCCCTTGAGCGGCAACGAGCAGTACTTC	CASSPLSGNEQYF
TRBV5-1	TRBJ1-2	-	-	TGCGCCAGCAGCTTGGGCCCAGGGCTCACCTATGGCTACACCTTC	CASSLGPGLTYGYTF
TRBV5-6	TRBJ1-1	-	TRBD1	TGTGCCAGCAGCTTTAACCGGGACAGATACACTGAAGCTTTCTTT	CASSFNRDRYTEAFF
TRBV9	TRBJ1-2	few	-	TGTGCCAGCAGCGTAGATAACAGCCCTTTATTCTATGGCTACACCTTC	CASSVDNSPLFYGYTF
TRBV10-1	TRBJ2-7	-	TRBD1	TGCGCCAGCAGAAAAGACAGGGGTGAAAACTACGAGCAGTACTTC	CASRKDRGENYEQYF